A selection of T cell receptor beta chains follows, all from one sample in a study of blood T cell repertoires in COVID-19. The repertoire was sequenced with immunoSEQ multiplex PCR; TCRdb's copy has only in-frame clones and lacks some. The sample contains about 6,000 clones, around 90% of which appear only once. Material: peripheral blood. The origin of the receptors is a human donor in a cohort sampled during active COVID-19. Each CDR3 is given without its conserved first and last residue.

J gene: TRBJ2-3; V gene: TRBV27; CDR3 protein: ASSQTRIDTQY
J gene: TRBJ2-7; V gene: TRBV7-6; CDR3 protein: ASSLGSGLAGYEQY
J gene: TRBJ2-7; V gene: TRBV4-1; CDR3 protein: ASSPRGQGEQY
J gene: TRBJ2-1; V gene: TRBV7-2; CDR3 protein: ASRLGEGRVSEQF
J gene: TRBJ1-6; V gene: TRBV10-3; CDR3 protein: AISDPRGSYNSPLH
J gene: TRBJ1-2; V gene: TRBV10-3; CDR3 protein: AILQGEGIWGYT
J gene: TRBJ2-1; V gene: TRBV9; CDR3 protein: ASSPTSGYRDEQF
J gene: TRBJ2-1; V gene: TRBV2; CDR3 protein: ASSGGTSGGDEQF
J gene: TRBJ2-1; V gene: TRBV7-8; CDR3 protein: ASSLEVSGSFGDEQF
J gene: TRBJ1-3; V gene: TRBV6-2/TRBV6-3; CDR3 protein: ASTPGTGASGNTIY
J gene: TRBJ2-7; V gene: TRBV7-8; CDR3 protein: ASSLFGLAEYEQY
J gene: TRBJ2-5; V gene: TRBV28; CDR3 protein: ASSFRQRTRETQY
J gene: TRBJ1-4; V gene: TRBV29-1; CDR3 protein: SVRDSSNEKLF
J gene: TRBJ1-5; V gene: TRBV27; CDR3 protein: ASSHQGMGNQPQH
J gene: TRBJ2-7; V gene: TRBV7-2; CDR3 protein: ASSPPEGGSYEQY
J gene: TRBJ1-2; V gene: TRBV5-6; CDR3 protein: ASSQPGTVLNGYT
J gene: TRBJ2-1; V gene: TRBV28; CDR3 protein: ASSLDSYNEQF
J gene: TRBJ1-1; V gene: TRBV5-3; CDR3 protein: ARSRAGRPEAF
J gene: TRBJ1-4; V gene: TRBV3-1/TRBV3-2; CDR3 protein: ASSQGRRGIGKLF
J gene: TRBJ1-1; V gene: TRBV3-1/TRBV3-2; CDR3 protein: ASTTTGANTEAF
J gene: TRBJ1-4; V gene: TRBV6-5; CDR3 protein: ASRTQRTTNEKLF
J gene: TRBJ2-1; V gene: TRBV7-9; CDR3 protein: ASSTSRLAGGNEQF
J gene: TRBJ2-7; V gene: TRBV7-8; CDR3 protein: ASSLGDSSYEQY
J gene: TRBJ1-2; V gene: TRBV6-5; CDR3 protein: ASSTVSYGYT
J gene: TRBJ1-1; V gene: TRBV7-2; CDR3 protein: ASSSWEGMGNTEAF
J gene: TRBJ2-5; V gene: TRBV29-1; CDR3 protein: SVRDRGYETQY
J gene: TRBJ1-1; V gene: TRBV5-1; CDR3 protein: ASSLSGRENTEAF
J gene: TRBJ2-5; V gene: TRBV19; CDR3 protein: ASSKGRDRYQETQY
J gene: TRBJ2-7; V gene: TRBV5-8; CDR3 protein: ASSFSPEQY
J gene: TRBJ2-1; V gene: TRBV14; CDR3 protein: ASSRLGEPSSYNEQF
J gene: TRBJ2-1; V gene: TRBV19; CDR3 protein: ASHPRSSYNEQF
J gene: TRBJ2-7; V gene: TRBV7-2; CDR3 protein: ASSPQGIYEQY
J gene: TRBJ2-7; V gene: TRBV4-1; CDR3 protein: ASSQEDRTRSYEQY
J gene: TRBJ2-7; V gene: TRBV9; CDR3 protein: ASSVTGVAYEQY
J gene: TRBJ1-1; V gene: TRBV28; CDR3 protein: ASSVGQGALSF
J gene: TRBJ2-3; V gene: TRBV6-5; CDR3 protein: ASTSTTDTQY
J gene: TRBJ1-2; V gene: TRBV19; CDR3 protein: ASSTPGGRLILGYT
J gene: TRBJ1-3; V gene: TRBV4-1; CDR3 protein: ASSQAGTGAGNTIY
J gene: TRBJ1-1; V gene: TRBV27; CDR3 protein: ASSPYRGSNTEAF
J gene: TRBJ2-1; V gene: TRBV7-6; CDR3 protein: ASSPWAGGVL
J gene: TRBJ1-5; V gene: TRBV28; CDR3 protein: ASSLLGRAQPQH
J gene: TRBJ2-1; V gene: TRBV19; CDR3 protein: ASSVRALTGGGSYNEQF
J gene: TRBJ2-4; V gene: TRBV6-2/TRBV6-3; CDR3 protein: ASSQYGQLAKNIQY
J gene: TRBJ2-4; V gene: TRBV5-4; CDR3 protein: ASSLGVGVAGKNIQY
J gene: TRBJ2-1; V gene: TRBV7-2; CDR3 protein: ASSDRTSGSRYEQF